These T cell receptor beta chains were read from a single sample in a study of T cell responses to AZD1222 COVID-19 vaccine. Libraries were prepared by immunoSEQ multiplex PCR; TCRdb keeps only in-frame clonotypes and omits some of them. The sample holds some 110,000 clones, approximately 84% seen once. The specimen was peripheral blood, collected on day 0 of AZD1222 vaccination. These TCRs come from an adult in good health. Both conserved end residues are part of each CDR3. A D gene is named only where the DNA matches it firmly. Some rows mark clone size as missing; the rest say once, few, many or name a class of expanded clone.

-	-	TRBV5-1	TRBJ1-4	TGCGCCAGCTCTGGGGGAAGCGGTGAAAAACTGTTTTTT	CASSGGSGEKLFF
-	TRBD2	TRBV3-1/TRBV3-2	TRBJ2-7	TGTGCCAGCAGCCTCGGACTAGCGGGACCCTACGAGCAGTACTTC	CASSLGLAGPYEQYF
-	-	TRBV7-2	TRBJ1-2	TGTGCCAGCAGCCCAGGATACAGGGACTATGGCTACACCTTC	CASSPGYRDYGYTF
few	TRBD2	TRBV4-1	TRBJ2-7	TGCGCCAGCAGCCAAGATCGCCTAGCGGGAGGAGGCGAGCAGTACTTC	CASSQDRLAGGGEQYF
-	TRBD2	TRBV25-1	TRBJ2-5	TGTGCCAGCAGTGAATTTAGCGGGGCCCAAGAGACCCAGTACTTC	CASSEFSGAQETQYF
-	TRBD2	TRBV28	TRBJ2-2	TGTGCCAGCAGTTATAAGCGGGGGGGCACCGGGGAGCTGTTTTTT	CASSYKRGGTGELFF
-	TRBD1	TRBV4-1	TRBJ1-4	TGCGCCAGCAGCCACTCCGGACAGGGAAGAAATGAAAAACTGTTTTTT	CASSHSGQGRNEKLFF
-	-	TRBV10-3	TRBJ2-5	TGTGCCATCAGTGATTCGGGGTCGGAGACCCAGTACTTC	CAISDSGSETQYF
-	TRBD1	TRBV5-1	TRBJ2-1	TGCGCCAGCAGCCCCGATAGGGGGACAGGGGAGGGCAATGAGCAGTTCTTC	CASSPDRGTGEGNEQFF
few	-	TRBV4-2	TRBJ2-7	TGTGCCAGCAGCCAATATCTCAGCTCCTACGAGCAGTACTTC	CASSQYLSSYEQYF
-	-	TRBV29-1	TRBJ1-1	TGCAGCGTTGAAGTACCGGTTGTACGAGCTTTCTTT	CSVEVPVVRAFF
-	-	TRBV6-5	TRBJ1-1	TGTGCCAGCAGCCGGGATGTCCCGGTGAACACTGAAGCTTTCTTT	CASSRDVPVNTEAFF
-	-	TRBV5-1	TRBJ2-1	TGCGCCAGCAGGGAGCGCCCGAGCTCCTACAATGAGCAGTTCTTC	CASRERPSSYNEQFF
-	TRBD2	TRBV7-8	TRBJ2-1	TGTGCCAGCAGCTTTTCCGTAGCGGGGCCCCGTGGTGAGCAGTTCTTC	CASSFSVAGPRGEQFF
-	-	TRBV27	TRBJ1-6	TGTGCCAGCAGTTTAAGGGGGACGGTCAATTCACCCCTCCACTTT	CASSLRGTVNSPLHF
-	TRBD2	TRBV7-9	TRBJ2-5	TGTGCCAGCAGCCGGACTAGCGGGAGAGAGACCCAGTACTTC	CASSRTSGRETQYF
-	-	TRBV4-2	TRBJ2-1	TGTGCCAGCAGCCAAGTAAGCGGTATCTACAATGAGCAGTTCTTC	CASSQVSGIYNEQFF
-	-	TRBV3-1/TRBV3-2	TRBJ1-5	TGTGCCAGCAGCCAAGCGTTCAATCAGCCCCAGCATTTT	CASSQAFNQPQHF
once	TRBD1	TRBV25-1	TRBJ2-7	TGTGCCAGCAGTGATGGACAGGGGGCCTACGAGCAGTACTTC	CASSDGQGAYEQYF
-	TRBD2	TRBV6-1	TRBJ2-2	TGTGCCAGCAGTAAAGCGGGGGGGCGTAACGGGGAGCTGTTTTTT	CASSKAGGRNGELFF
-	-	TRBV19	TRBJ2-2	TGTGCCAGTAGTATAGATCCAAGGGGGGCGTGGACCGGGGAGCTGTTTTTT	CASSIDPRGAWTGELFF
few	-	TRBV7-9	TRBJ1-1	TGTGCCAGCAGGACCGACAGTAGAGGCACTGAAGCTTTCTTT	CASRTDSRGTEAFF